Listed here are 20 T cell receptor beta chains from one sample, sequenced in a study of OX40 agonist ivuxolimab in advanced cancers. Libraries were prepared by immunoSEQ multiplex PCR; TCRdb keeps only in-frame clonotypes and omits some of them. This sample has about 35,000 clones, with around 80% found just once. This material consisted of CD4+ or CD8+ T cells sorted from blood, taken in a trial of the OX40 agonist ivuxolimab. These receptors all come from an adult with an advanced solid tumor such as melanoma, head and neck, liver or kidney cancer.

This clone has just one count. The chain carries TRBV10-3 and TRBJ2-7, with D uncertain. V lost 4 bases to trimming and J lost 4 bases, with 11 bases between them. The CDR3 has 13 residues. Germline CDR1 ENHRY, CDR2 SYGVKD. CDR3 sequence (DNA): TGTGCCATCAGTGGGGCCTCCGGGTACGAGCAGTACTTC. It yields the protein CAISGASGYEQYF.

The gene calls are TRBV5-1 and TRBJ2-3, with D perhaps being TRBD1 or TRBD2 (5 bases each). The germline V and J ends were trimmed by 2 bases and 0 bases, with 10 bases remaining between them. In germline, CDR1 is SGHRS, CDR2 YFSETQ. The CDR3 runs to 15 residues. CDR3 DNA: TGCGCCAGCAGCTTCAGGGAGAGAAGCACAGATACGCAGTATTTT. Translated: CASSFRERSTDTQYF.

The CDR3 DNA follows: TGTGCCATCAGTGAGGCAGCTGCGGCAGGCCGTTACACCTTC. Protein: CAISEAAAAGRYTF. This sequence joins TRBV10-3 and TRBJ1-2; D not resolved. The CDR3 contains 14 residues. The germline V and J ends were trimmed by 2 bases and 11 bases, with 18 bases remaining between them. CDR1 is ENHRY, CDR2 SYGVKD, per germline.

The rearrangement links TRBV5-1 to TRBJ1-1, with D maybe TRBD1 (6 bases). Germline values: CDR1 SGHRS, CDR2 YFSETQ. This CDR3 has 14 amino acids. Trimming removed 0 bases from V and 2 bases from J, with 8 bases in between. The CDR3 is CASSLGGHNTEAFF. In nucleotides, the CDR3 is TGCGCCAGCAGCTTGGGGGGACACAACACTGAAGCTTTCTTT.

This chain links TRBV7-2 with TRBJ2-2; 14 bases map to TRBD2. Germline V gene data show CDR1 as SGHTA and CDR2 as FQGNSA. CDR3 length: 17 amino acids. V trimming: 4 bases; J trimming: 6 bases; junction bases outside the gene matches: 7. The CDR3 sequence is CASSSPRLAGGAGELFF. In DNA form, the CDR3 reads TGTGCCAGCAGCTCACCTCGACTAGCGGGAGGGGCCGGGGAGCTGTTTTTT.

The chain employs TRBV7-4 and TRBJ2-7; 10 positions agree with TRBD2. The CDR3 spans 11 residues. Germline V CDR1 and CDR2: SGHVT, SQSDAQ. Trimming removed 6 bases from V and 9 bases from J; junction bases left unmatched: 2. The CDR3: CASSLAGAQYF. CDR3 in DNA: TGTGCCAGCAGTCTAGCGGGAGCGCAGTACTTC.

The chain has TRBV7-7 and TRBJ2-2, with D unresolved. Germline lookup yields CDR1 SSHAT and CDR2 FNYEAQ (reference sequence). V was clipped by 2 bases and J by 3 bases, with 7 bases between them. The CDR3 covers 14 residues. The CDR3 here is CASSLRFDTGELFF. DNA for the CDR3: TGTGCCAGCAGCTTAAGATTTGACACCGGGGAGCTGTTTTTT. The full variable domain, in which reference TRBV7-7 and TRBJ2-2 provide the parts outside the CDR3, is GAGVSQSPRYKVTKRGQDVTLRCDPISSHATLYWYQQALGQGPEFLTYFNYEAQPDKSGLPSDRFSAERPEGSISTLTIQRTEQRDSAMYRCASSLRFDTGELFFGEGSRLTVL.

This clone has just one count. This chain joins TRBV6-5 and TRBJ2-3, with a weak D call TRBD1 (6 bases). V lost 6 bases and J 2 bases, leaving 15 bases between the germline ends. The CDR3 has 15 residues. In germline, CDR1 is MNHEY, CDR2 SVGAGI. CDR3 region: CASRLQGGSTDTQYF. CDR3 sequence (DNA): TGTGCCAGCAGATTACAGGGTGGATCCACAGATACGCAGTATTTT.

The chain combines TRBV5-5 with TRBJ1-6; D remains unclear. Trimming removed 0 bases from V and 10 bases from J, with 11 bases in between. CDR3 length: 14 residues. CDR1 SGHKS and CDR2 YYEKEE come from the germline V gene (reference sequence). The CDR3 reads CASSLGGTVSPLHF. The CDR3 region has the DNA TGTGCCAGCAGCTTGGGAGGCACCGTCTCACCCCTCCACTTT.

This clone turned up a few times. This sequence joins TRBV15 and TRBJ1-5; D uncertain. V shed 3 bases and J shed 1 base, with 10 bases lying between them. The length of the CDR3 is 15 residues. Germline V gene lookup returns CDR1 LNHNV and CDR2 YYDKDF (reference sequence). The CDR3 DNA reads as TGTGCCACCAGCAGGAAGGATGTGAGCAATCAGCCCCAGCATTTT. It is translated as CATSRKDVSNQPQHF.

The chain carries TRBV2 and TRBJ1-1; 9 positions match TRBD1. Germline V lookup: CDR1 SNHLY, CDR2 FYNNEI. The CDR3 is made up of 13 amino acids. V gave up 10 bases and J gave up 4 bases; unmatched junction bases: 7. Written as DNA, the CDR3 is TGTGCCACTTTACAGGGGGCGGTCACTGAAGCTTTCTTT. This encodes CATLQGAVTEAFF. Combining the CDR3 with reference TRBV2 and TRBJ1-1 gives the whole variable domain EPEVTQTPSHQVTQMGQEVILRCVPISNHLYFYWYRQILGQKVEFLVSFYNNEISEKSEIFDDQFSVERPDGSNFTLKIRSTKLEDSAMYFCATLQGAVTEAFFGQGTRLTVV.

The chain combines TRBV11-1 with TRBJ2-7; D is ambiguous. Trimming stripped 4 bases from V and 1 base from J, with 8 bases between. This CDR3 has 13 amino acids. Germline V CDR1 and CDR2: SGHAT, FQDESV (reference sequence). DNA of the CDR3: TGTGCCAGCAGCTCCGTTAAGTCCTACGAGCAGTACTTC. It encodes CASSSVKSYEQYF.

The J gene is TRBJ1-1, the V gene TRBV4-1; no clear D gene. Germline CDR1 and CDR2: MGHRA and YSYEKL. The CDR3 is 14 amino acids. Between the trimmed V and J ends, which lost 0 bases and 0 bases, there was a span of 5 bases. The CDR3 bases are TGCGCCAGCAGCCAAGACAGGTTGAACACTGAAGCTTTCTTT. It codes for CASSQDRLNTEAFF.

The chain uses TRBV4-1 and TRBJ1-2; D is uncertain. Trimming pared 2 bases from V and 1 base from J, leaving 11 bases between. There are 15 residues in the CDR3. Germline V gene sequence: CDR1 MGHRA, CDR2 YSYEKL. CDR3 protein: CASSQLHPNNYGYTF. For the CDR3, the DNA is TGCGCCAGCAGCCAACTTCACCCGAATAACTATGGCTACACCTTC.

The J gene is TRBJ1-3, the V gene TRBV7-9; D ambiguous. V lost 0 bases and J 10 bases, leaving 10 bases between the germline ends. Germline CDR1 reads SEHNR; CDR2 reads FQNEAQ (reference sequence). This CDR3 has 13 amino acids. The CDR3 DNA reads TGTGCCAGCAGCTTAGCTGAAAGTAAAACCATATATTTT. It is translated as CASSLAESKTIYF.

This clone came up a few times. The genes are TRBV30 and TRBJ2-1, with 12 nucleotides matching TRBD2. The CDR3 has 14 amino acids. Germline loops: CDR1 GTSNPN, CDR2 SVGIG (reference sequence). The V gene end was trimmed by 5 bases and the J gene end by 8 bases; junction bases not matched to a gene: 7. CDR3 sequence: CAWSLAGGQDEQFF. The DNA of the CDR3 is TGTGCCTGGTCTCTAGCGGGAGGGCAGGATGAGCAGTTCTTC. The full variable domain, with the rest looked up from reference TRBV30 and TRBJ2-1, is SQTIHQWPATLVQPVGSPLSLECTVEGTSNPNLYWYRQAAGRGLQLLFYSVGIGQISSEVPQNLSASRPQDRQFILSSKKLLLSDSGFYLCAWSLAGGQDEQFFGPGTRLTVL.

The chain recombines TRBV5-6 with TRBJ2-1; 13 bases are shared with TRBD2. The germline V gene encodes CDR1 SGHDT and CDR2 YYEEEE. The CDR3 runs 13 residues. V lost 4 bases to trimming and J lost 10 bases; unmatched junction nucleotides: 2. CDR3 protein: CASSLGLAGEQFF. The CDR3, as DNA: TGTGCCAGCAGCCTGGGACTAGCGGGAGAGCAGTTCTTC.

This clone was counted a few times. The CDR3 DNA is TGTGCCAGCAGCTTGACACAGGGCGCCGGCGAAGCTTTCTTT. Translating it yields CASSLTQGAGEAFF. The gene calls are TRBV6-4 and TRBJ1-1; tentative D call: TRBD1 (6 bases). Germline V CDR1 and CDR2: MRHNA, SNTAGT. The CDR3 contains 14 residues. V lost 6 bases to trimming and J lost 8 bases, with 19 bases between them.

The chain employs TRBV18 and TRBJ1-2; 9 bases line up with TRBD1. Losses at the gene ends were 3 bases for V and 8 bases for J; bases not matched to a gene: 4. The CDR3 extends over 13 amino acids. Germline V gene lookup returns CDR1 KGHSH and CDR2 LQKENI. The CDR3 loop reads CASSPRQGEGYTF. The CDR3 coding sequence is TGTGCCAGCTCACCCCGACAGGGGGAAGGCTACACCTTC.

The rearrangement links TRBV11-2 to TRBJ2-1, with D hard to call. Deletions cut 4 bases from V and 6 bases from J, with 13 bases between. This CDR3 is built from 14 residues. CDR1 SGHAT and CDR2 FQNNGV come from the germline V gene. The CDR3 DNA follows: TGTGCCAGCAGCTCAAGTCCCGGATCCAATGAGCAGTTCTTC. It translates to CASSSSPGSNEQFF.